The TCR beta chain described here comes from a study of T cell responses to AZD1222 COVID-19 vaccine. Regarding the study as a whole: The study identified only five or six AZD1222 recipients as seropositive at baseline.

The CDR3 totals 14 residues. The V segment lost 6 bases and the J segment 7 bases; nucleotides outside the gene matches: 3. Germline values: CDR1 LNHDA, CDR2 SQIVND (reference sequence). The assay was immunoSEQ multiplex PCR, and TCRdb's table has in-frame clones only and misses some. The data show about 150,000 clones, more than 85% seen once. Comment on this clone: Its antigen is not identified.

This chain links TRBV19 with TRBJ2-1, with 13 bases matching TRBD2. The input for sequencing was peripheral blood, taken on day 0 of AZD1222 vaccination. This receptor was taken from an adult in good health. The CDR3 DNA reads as TGTGCCAGTAGACCGGGACTAGCGGGAAATGAGCAGTTCTTC. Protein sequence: CASRPGLAGNEQFF.